This passage covers 30 T cell receptor beta chains from one sample sequenced in a study of control samples from healthy donors and cancer patients. Measured with immunoSEQ multiplex PCR; TCRdb has only the in-frame clones, and not every one. The top ten hold around 5.1% of the sample, which has 63,000 or so clones, roughly 87% seen once. The sequencing sample was made of PBMCs. The receptors derive from a man in his sixties with colorectal cancer.

V gene TRBV9 combines with J gene TRBJ1-5; weak D call: TRBD1 (6 bases). The germline V gene has CDR1 SGDLS and CDR2 YYNGEE. This CDR3 region has 15 residues. With 4 bases removed from V and 4 bases from J, the gap between germline ends came to 15 bases. The CDR3 loop reads CASSPSTGFNQPQHF. DNA of the CDR3: TGTGCCAGCAGCCCCTCCACAGGGTTTAATCAGCCCCAGCATTTT.

The chain joins TRBV27 to TRBJ1-1, with D possibly matching TRBD1 (5 bases). The V end lost 2 bases, the J end lost 5 bases, and 15 bases lay between the germline ends. The CDR3 contains 15 residues. Germline V lookup: CDR1 MNHEY, CDR2 SMNVEV (reference sequence). In DNA form, the CDR3 reads TGTGCCAGCAGTTTAGCCAGGGAAGGATTGACTGAAGCTTTCTTT. Its protein is CASSLAREGLTEAFF.

The chain carries TRBV6-6 and TRBJ2-7; D is possibly TRBD2 (6 bases). The CDR3 spans 14 residues. Trimming left V 4 bases short and J 2 bases short, with 12 bases between. Germline V gene data show CDR1 as MNHNY and CDR2 as SVGAGI (reference sequence). CDR3 loop: CASSSAREAYEQYF. CDR3 coding DNA: TGTGCCAGCAGTTCGGCCAGGGAGGCCTACGAGCAGTACTTC.

The chain recombines TRBV6-1 with TRBJ1-5; D is undetermined. The germline CDR1 and CDR2 sequences are MNHNS and SASEGT. CDR3 length: 13 amino acids. The V end was cut by 2 bases, the J end by 7 bases, with 9 bases between. The CDR3 DNA reads TGTGCCAGCAGTGAAATACCGGTCCAGCCCCAGCATTTT. Translating gives CASSEIPVQPQHF.

This clone was found once. The chain links TRBV27 to TRBJ1-2, with D perhaps TRBD1 (6 bases). The V and J ends lost 5 bases and 4 bases respectively, with 17 bases between them. This CDR3 has 15 amino acids. Germline V gene data show CDR1 as MNHEY and CDR2 as SMNVEV (reference sequence). The CDR3 DNA reads as TGTGCCAGCAGTGCTGGACAGAACCTAGGCTATGGCTACACCTTC. Protein product: CASSAGQNLGYGYTF.

The rearrangement uses TRBV27 and TRBJ2-3, with 7 bases that match TRBD2. Trimming removed 5 bases from V and 6 bases from J; junction bases left unmatched: 11. The CDR3 has 15 amino acids. Germline values: CDR1 MNHEY, CDR2 SMNVEV (reference sequence). Here the CDR3 reads CASSPWLGGTDTQYF. In nucleotides, the CDR3 is TGTGCCAGCAGTCCATGGCTGGGGGGGACCGATACGCAGTATTTT.

V is TRBV18 and J is TRBJ2-3; possible D gene TRBD2, 6 bases. Trimming shortened V by 4 bases and J by 5 bases, and 16 bases separated the two germline ends. Germline V gene sequence: CDR1 KGHSH, CDR2 LQKENI. The CDR3 loop spans 15 amino acids. Here the CDR3 DNA reads TGTGCCAGCTCACTTCGACTAGGGGCGAGAGATACGCAGTATTTT. This gives the protein CASSLRLGARDTQYF.

Remarks on this clone: A read error may account for a junction end that differs from germline. This CDR3 is CASIEGSRTGELFF. In DNA, the CDR3 is TGTGCCAGCATTGAAGGGAGCAGAACCGGGGAGCTGTTTTTT. The chain combines TRBV2 with TRBJ2-2; possible D gene TRBD2, 5 bases. The CDR3 runs to 14 residues. Germline CDR1 SNHLY, CDR2 FYNNEI.

The rearrangement uses TRBV7-2 and TRBJ2-1; D unclear. The germline CDR1 and CDR2 sequences are SGHTA and FQGNSA. V lost 1 base and J lost 8, with 9 bases in between. This CDR3 has 13 amino acids. The CDR3 DNA follows: TGTGCCAGCAGCTTAGTGACTGGCGATGAGCAGTTCTTC. Amino acids: CASSLVTGDEQFF.

This clone was seen a single time. The chain couples TRBV3-1 (or the pseudogene TRBV3-2) to TRBJ2-7; the D is unclear. CDR1 is LGHDT and CDR2 is YNNKEL in the germline V gene (reference sequence). The length of the CDR3 is 15 residues. Trimming removed 2 bases from V and 6 bases from J, with 17 bases in between. DNA for the CDR3: TGTGCCAGCAGCCAATATCTCTCGGCAGAAGGCGAGCAGTACTTC. Translated, it gives CASSQYLSAEGEQYF.

This chain uses TRBV6-2 or TRBV6-3 with TRBJ1-5, with D possibly being TRBD1 (5 bases). From germline, CDR1 is MNHEY and CDR2 SVGEGT. The V end lost 2 bases, the J end lost 5 bases, and 7 bases lay between the germline ends. CDR3 length equals 13 residues. CDR3 amino acids: CASSYDRDQPQHF. In nucleotides, the CDR3 is TGTGCCAGCAGTTACGACAGAGATCAGCCCCAGCATTTT.

DNA for the CDR3: TGTGCCAGCAGCCCTCGGGCCAGGACTTCCTACGAGCAGTACTTC. It yields the protein CASSPRARTSYEQYF. The chain is built from TRBV11-2 and TRBJ2-7; D possibly corresponds to TRBD2 (5 bases). CDR1 and CDR2 (germline): SGHAT, FQNNGV. This CDR3 is 15 amino acids long. V lost 5 bases to trimming and J lost 1 base, with 15 bases between them.

CDR3 in amino acids: CASSVLGVIGEKLFF. The CDR3 DNA is TGTGCCAGTAGTGTATTGGGGGTCATTGGTGAAAAACTGTTTTTT. The chain couples TRBV19 to TRBJ1-4; tentative D call: TRBD1 (5 bases). CDR1 and CDR2 (germline): LNHDA, SQIVND (reference sequence). The CDR3 is 15 amino acids. The V end lost 5 bases, the J end lost 7 bases, and 17 bases lay between the germline ends.

This clone came up once. The chain employs TRBV9 and TRBJ1-2, with D tentatively TRBD1 (5 bases). Per germline, CDR1 SGDLS and CDR2 YYNGEE. CDR3 length: 12 residues. Trimming took off 4 bases at V and 13 bases at J, with 17 bases between the two ends. CDR3 bases: TGTGCCAGCAGCCCGGACGCAGGGCCAGTCACCTTC. This sequence encodes CASSPDAGPVTF. The whole variable domain, filled in from reference TRBV9 and TRBJ1-2, reads DSGVTQTPKHLITATGQRVTLRCSPRSGDLSVYWYQQSLDQGLQFLIQYYNGEERAKGNILERFSAQQFPDLHSELNLSSLELGDSALYFCASSPDAGPVTFGSGTRLTVV.

The chain recombines TRBV5-1 with TRBJ1-5, with 9 bases matching TRBD1. The CDR3 consists of 14 residues. Germline V gives CDR1 SGHRS, CDR2 YFSETQ. V shed 0 bases and J 7 bases; nucleotides not matched to a gene: 2. CDR3 sequence (DNA): TGCGCCAGCAGCTTGGGGGGACAGGGCCAGCCCCAGCATTTT. Translating it yields CASSLGGQGQPQHF.

The chain employs TRBV4-1 and TRBJ2-7, with 12 nucleotides matching TRBD2. Germline CDR1 MGHRA, CDR2 YSYEKL. V lost 5 bases, J lost 3 bases, and 8 bases stayed unmatched. CDR3 length: 16 residues. As DNA, the CDR3 is TGCGCCAGCAGCTCAGGCACTAGCGGGGGGAACTACGAGCAGTACTTC. Amino acid sequence: CASSSGTSGGNYEQYF.

The chain links TRBV4-1 to TRBJ2-7, with D uncertain. This CDR3 has 15 residues. V was shortened by 1 base and J by 2 bases, with 12 bases between the two germline ends. In germline, CDR1 is MGHRA, CDR2 YSYEKL. The CDR3 DNA sequence: TGCGCCAGCAGCCAAGCTAGAGGAGCAGCCTACGAGCAGTACTTC. The encoded protein is CASSQARGAAYEQYF.

In this sample, this clone turned up once. This chain joins TRBV6-4 and TRBJ2-3; 10 bases are a match to TRBD2. Per the germline V gene, CDR1 is MRHNA and CDR2 is SNTAGT. This CDR3 has 15 residues. V shed 5 bases, J shed 8 bases, and the junction held 10 bases outside the gene matches. In DNA form, the CDR3 reads TGTGCCAGCAGTCAGCGGGGGGGGTTATTTGGTACGCAGTATTTT. This codes for CASSQRGGLFGTQYF.

This clone was detected only once. The rearrangement uses TRBV5-1 and TRBJ2-5; tentative D call: TRBD2 (5 bases). The CDR3 totals 14 residues. The V end was cut by 0 bases, the J end by 5 bases, with 11 bases between. CDR1 SGHRS and CDR2 YFSETQ come from the germline V gene. The CDR3 here is CASSLGWASETQYF. CDR3 in DNA: TGCGCCAGCAGCTTGGGTTGGGCTAGCGAGACCCAGTACTTC.

The V call is TRBV10-2, the J call TRBJ1-2; D remains unclear. This CDR3 is built from 14 residues. Germline CDR1 WSHSY, CDR2 SAAADI. V lost 0 bases, J lost 2 bases, and 7 bases lay in between. The CDR3 DNA is TGCGCCAGCAGTGAGTCCTCGGGGAACTATGGCTACACCTTC. Amino acid sequence: CASSESSGNYGYTF.

The chain employs TRBV4-1 and TRBJ1-1; D unresolved. CDR1 and CDR2 (germline): MGHRA, YSYEKL. The CDR3 extends over 16 amino acids. Trimming pared 3 bases from V and 0 bases from J, leaving 14 bases between. This CDR3 is CASSHGSTRVNTEAFF. The CDR3, as DNA: TGCGCCAGCAGCCACGGCTCCACAAGAGTGAACACTGAAGCTTTCTTT.

The chain carries TRBV4-3 and TRBJ2-7, with TRBD2 matching over 10 bases. Germline V lookup: CDR1 LGHNA, CDR2 YSLEER. The J segment lost 6 bases and the V segment lost 1 base, leaving 9 bases of the junction unmatched. The CDR3 covers 16 residues. The CDR3 DNA follows: TGCGCCAGCAGCCAAGCTAGCGGGGGCTTGGCCGGCGAGCAGTACTTC. It is translated as CASSQASGGLAGEQYF.

The J gene is TRBJ2-1, the V gene TRBV7-9; D remains unclear. Trimming left V 3 bases short and J 0 bases short, with 9 bases between. From germline, CDR1 is SEHNR and CDR2 FQNEAQ (reference sequence). The CDR3 is 15 residues long. In DNA, the CDR3 is TGTGCCAGCAGCTTTGGTCTGACCTCCTACAATGAGCAGTTCTTC. Translating gives CASSFGLTSYNEQFF.

A single count supports this clone. This rearrangement joins TRBV9 to TRBJ2-3; D not certain. CDR3 length: 14 residues. Germline V lookup: CDR1 SGDLS, CDR2 YYNGEE. Trimming shortened V by 4 bases and J by 3 bases, and 12 bases separated the two germline ends. CDR3: CASSPGVTTDTQYF. The CDR3 nucleotides read TGTGCCAGCAGCCCTGGGGTTACAACAGATACGCAGTATTTT.

V is TRBV5-1 and J is TRBJ1-6; 9 nucleotides line up with TRBD1. CDR3 size: 15 residues. In germline, CDR1 is SGHRS, CDR2 YFSETQ. V shed 0 bases, J shed 9 bases, and the junction held 4 bases outside the gene matches. CDR3 protein: CASSLGTGVSSPLHF. The CDR3 region has the DNA TGCGCCAGCAGCTTGGGGACAGGGGTGTCTTCACCCCTCCACTTT.

The CDR3 DNA is TGCGCCAGCAGCGACTCGACAGGGAACTATGGCTACACCTTC. It translates to CASSDSTGNYGYTF. The rearrangement links TRBV5-1 to TRBJ1-2, with 7 bases fitting TRBD1. Germline V gene sequence: CDR1 SGHRS, CDR2 YFSETQ. V lost 4 bases and J lost 2; bases outside the gene matches: 5. CDR3 length: 14 amino acids.

This clone was observed a single time. The V and J genes are TRBV7-6 and TRBJ2-2, with 7 bases lining up with TRBD1. This CDR3 spans 15 amino acids. Germline loops: CDR1 SGHVS, CDR2 FNYEAQ. With V trimmed by 1 base and J by 5 bases, 4 bases remained unmatched. The CDR3, as DNA: TGTGCCAGCAGCTTAGAAGGGACAGTTACCGGGGAGCTGTTTTTT. Encoded protein: CASSLEGTVTGELFF.

This chain connects TRBV3-1 (or the pseudogene TRBV3-2) to TRBJ2-1, with 8 bases lining up with TRBD1. V lost 4 bases, J lost 9 bases, and 5 bases stayed unmatched. The CDR3 is made up of 13 amino acids. Germline loops: CDR1 LGHDT, CDR2 YNNKEL (reference sequence). DNA for the CDR3: TGTGCCAGCAGCCGACGACAGGGGAGTGAGCAGTTCTTC. This codes for CASSRRQGSEQFF.

This chain joins TRBV5-1 and TRBJ1-2, with D unclear. V was trimmed by 0 bases and J by 4 bases, leaving 13 bases between them. The CDR3 is made up of 15 amino acids. Germline CDR1 reads SGHRS; CDR2 reads YFSETQ. CDR3 amino acids: CASSLGTEDPYGYTF. CDR3 DNA sequence: TGCGCCAGCAGCTTGGGGACGGAGGACCCCTATGGCTACACCTTC.

CDR3 sequence reads: CATSHTSTDTQYF. DNA of the CDR3: TGTGCCACCTCCCACACTAGCACAGATACGCAGTATTTT. The chain employs TRBV12-3 or TRBV12-4 and TRBJ2-3, with D uncertain. This CDR3 spans 13 amino acids. V was clipped by 10 bases and J by 0 bases, with 11 bases between them.